This T cell receptor (beta chain) was captured by sequencing in a study of shared clonotypes between healthy human individuals. Deep-level assay runs were performed. Tens of thousands of T cell genomes (around 190 ng DNA) went into each sorted-subset replicate. Libraries were prepared by immunoSEQ multiplex PCR; TCRdb keeps only in-frame clonotypes and omits some of them. The sample has about 2.4 million clones, 80% to 95% seen once. Germline lookup yields CDR1 SGHAT and CDR2 FQDESV (reference sequence). V lost 2 bases and J lost 6; bases outside the gene matches: 9. This CDR3 contains 15 residues. The sequence derives from a man younger than 35 in good health. Some clones in this sample may be carry-over from other donors' samples. The sequenced sample consisted of naive CD4+ T cells from PBMCs. Subset reported: CD45RA+ positively selected. The V and J genes are TRBV11-1 and TRBJ2-7; TRBD2 matches 8 bases. The CDR3 spells CASSLTSGRLGEQYF. The DNA of the CDR3 is TGTGCCAGCAGCTTAACAAGCGGGAGACTGGGCGAGCAGTACTTC.